The 18 T cell receptor beta chains given below trace back to one sample, sequenced in a study of blood T cell repertoires in COVID-19. TCRdb's table, derived via immunoSEQ multiplex PCR, lists solely in-frame clones and lacks some. The data contain about 200,000 clones, around 86% of them singletons. The material sequenced was PBMCs or T cells enriched from blood (not recorded which). The source is a middle-aged woman with acute COVID-19.

This chain joins TRBV5-1 and TRBJ2-5; 10 bases agree with TRBD1. V shed 2 bases and J 0 bases; nucleotides not matched to a gene: 4. The CDR3 contains 16 residues. The germline gives CDR1 SGHRS, CDR2 YFSETQ. The CDR3 sequence: CASSFSGTGDQETQYF. The CDR3 DNA reads TGCGCCAGCAGCTTTTCCGGGACAGGGGACCAAGAGACCCAGTACTTC.

The chain couples TRBV11-3 to TRBJ2-7, with TRBD2 identical over 11 bases. Per germline, CDR1 SGHNT and CDR2 YENEEA. With 5 bases clipped from V and 0 bases from J, the junction kept 3 bases outside the gene matches. The CDR3 spans 15 residues. In nucleotides, the CDR3 is TGTGCCAGCAGCGTGACTAGCGGGATCTCCTACGAGCAGTACTTC. This gives the protein CASSVTSGISYEQYF.

The chain has TRBV28 and TRBJ2-7, with 8 positions matching TRBD1. V lost 2 bases, J lost 11 bases, and 8 bases stayed unmatched. Germline CDR1 and CDR2: MDHEN and SYDVKM. CDR3 length: 13 residues. CDR3 in amino acids: CASSLGDRLREYF. The CDR3 DNA sequence: TGTGCCAGCAGTTTAGGGGACAGGCTCAGGGAGTACTTC.

The rearrangement joins TRBV6-5 to TRBJ1-2, with 9 positions matching TRBD1. J lost 8 bases, V lost 6 bases, and 7 bases had no gene match. The CDR3 is 13 amino acids. Germline-derived CDR1 and CDR2 are MNHEY and SVGAGI. CDR3 sequence (DNA): TGTGCCAGCAGCATACAGGGGGCGCAAGGCTACACCTTC. The encoded protein is CASSIQGAQGYTF.

J is TRBJ2-2 and V is TRBV2; 9 nucleotides align to TRBD1. The V gene's germline CDR1 is SNHLY and CDR2 FYNNEI. J was trimmed by 6 bases and V by 7 bases; bases with no gene match: 6. CDR3 length: 14 residues. CDR3 DNA sequence: TGTGCCAGCATGCCGGACAGGGGAGCCGGGGAGCTGTTTTTT. It encodes CASMPDRGAGELFF.

CDR3 loop: CASSPFSGSGGRFEQFF. DNA of the CDR3: TGCGCCAGCAGCCCCTTTAGCGGGAGTGGGGGGAGGTTTGAGCAGTTCTTC. The chain uses TRBV5-1 and TRBJ2-1, with 9 positions matching TRBD2. The CDR3 has 17 residues. The germline V gene has CDR1 SGHRS and CDR2 YFSETQ. Trimming removed 4 bases from V and 9 bases from J; junction bases left unmatched: 17. The complete variable domain, with remaining parts taken from reference TRBV5-1 and TRBJ2-1, reads KAGVTQTPRYLIKTRGQQVTLSCSPISGHRSVSWYQQTPGQGLQFLFEYFSETQRNKGNFPGRFSGRQFSNSRSEMNVSTLELGDSALYLCASSPFSGSGGRFEQFFGPGTRLTVL.

In this sample, this clone turned up once. The chain carries TRBV28 and TRBJ1-1; possible D gene TRBD1, 5 bases. Trimming left V 11 bases short and J 1 base short, with 14 bases between. This CDR3 region has 13 residues. The germline CDR1 and CDR2 sequences are MDHEN and SYDVKM. The CDR3 DNA sequence: TGTGCCGCAGGGTCCACTCCGAACACTGAAGCTTTCTTT. It specifies CAAGSTPNTEAFF. Based on the CDR3 plus reference TRBV28 and TRBJ1-1, the full variable domain is DVKVTQSSRYLVKRTGEKVFLECVQDMDHENMFWYRQDPGLGLRLIYFSYDVKMKEKGDIPEGYSVSREKKERFSLILESASTNQTSMYLCAAGSTPNTEAFFGQGTRLTVV.

The chain uses TRBV12-3 or TRBV12-4 and TRBJ1-1; D is perhaps TRBD1 (6 bases). The ends were cut back, 5 bases at V and 6 bases at J, with 13 bases in the middle. The CDR3 sequence is 13 residues long. The CDR3, as DNA: TGTGCCAGCAGTGGCTACAGGGCTTCTGAAGCTTTCTTT. The encoded protein is CASSGYRASEAFF.

The chain joins TRBV7-8 to TRBJ2-1, with 14 positions matching TRBD2. Germline trimming cut 5 bases from V and 3 bases from J; bases unmatched to any gene: 9. Germline-derived CDR1 and CDR2 are SGHVS and FQNEAQ. This CDR3 contains 18 residues. CDR3 residues: CASSQGTSGSLIYNEQFF. CDR3 nucleotide sequence: TGTGCCAGCAGCCAAGGGACTAGCGGGAGTTTGATCTACAATGAGCAGTTCTTC.

The chain joins TRBV3-1 (or the pseudogene TRBV3-2) to TRBJ2-2; possibly TRBD2 for D (5 bases). Per the germline V gene, CDR1 is LGHDT and CDR2 is YNNKEL (reference sequence). The CDR3 sequence is 17 residues long. V lost 0 bases to trimming and J lost 5 bases, with 16 bases between them. The CDR3 coding sequence is TGTGCCAGCAGCCAAGATTATCGAACTAGTGTAACCGGGGAGCTGTTTTTT. Translated, it gives CASSQDYRTSVTGELFF.

The chain carries TRBV28 and TRBJ2-7, with no clear D. CDR3 length: 11 residues. Per the germline V gene, CDR1 is MDHEN and CDR2 is SYDVKM. V lost 4 bases to trimming and J lost 11 bases, with 12 bases between them. CDR3 sequence reads: CASSSPIMEYF. CDR3 DNA sequence: TGTGCCAGCAGTTCCCCTATTATGGAGTACTTC.

The rearrangement joins TRBV6-2 or TRBV6-3 to TRBJ2-7; 8 bases match TRBD1. Trimming removed 4 bases from V and 2 bases from J; junction bases left unmatched: 7. The CDR3 covers 15 residues. CDR1 is MNHEY and CDR2 is SVGEGT in the germline V gene. The CDR3 loop is CASSSQRDRTYEQYF. CDR3 DNA: TGTGCCAGCAGTTCCCAAAGGGACAGGACCTACGAGCAGTACTTC.

This CDR3 is CASSRDTNYGYTF. The CDR3 coding sequence is TGTGCCAGTAGCAGGGACACTAACTATGGCTACACCTTC. The rearrangement joins TRBV19 to TRBJ1-2; a possible D gene is TRBD1 (6 bases). V was pared by 6 bases and J by 0 bases, with 8 bases between. This CDR3 comprises 13 residues. Germline values: CDR1 LNHDA, CDR2 SQIVND (reference sequence).

The CDR3 DNA reads as TGTGCCACCGAGTTGACAGGGGGGACCTATGGCTACACCTTC. Translated: CATELTGGTYGYTF. The chain combines TRBV6-5 with TRBJ1-2, with 9 nucleotides matching TRBD1. Germline V CDR1 and CDR2: MNHEY, SVGAGI. The CDR3 is made up of 14 amino acids. J gave up 4 bases and V 10 bases, and 10 bases lay outside the gene matches.

The chain's CDR3 is CASSLTATTRTDTQYF. The CDR3 coding sequence is TGTGCCAGCAGCTTAACGGCGACTACTCGCACAGATACGCAGTATTTT. The chain has TRBV7-3 and TRBJ2-3, with D possibly matching TRBD2 (5 bases). Trimming removed 0 bases at V and 1 base at J, with 11 bases between. This CDR3 contains 16 residues. Germline V gene data show CDR1 as SGHTA and CDR2 as FQGTGA.

The CDR3 loop reads CASSLVGRGNQPQHF. In DNA, the CDR3 is TGTGCCAGCAGCTTAGTGGGACGGGGGAATCAGCCCCAGCATTTT. The gene calls are TRBV7-2 and TRBJ1-5; weak D call: TRBD1 (5 bases). Germline assignment: CDR1 SGHTA and CDR2 FQGNSA. V was clipped by 1 base and J by 4 bases, with 11 bases between them. CDR3 size: 15 residues. Looking up the rest from reference TRBV7-2 and TRBJ1-5 gives the full variable domain: GAGVSQSPSNKVTEKGKDVELRCDPISGHTALYWYRQSLGQGLEFLIYFQGNSAPDKSGLPSDRFSAERTGGSVSTLTIQRTQQEDSAVYLCASSLVGRGNQPQHFGDGTRLSIL.

The table lists this clone with a count of one. The chain carries TRBV10-2 and TRBJ2-3; 9 bases line up with TRBD2. This CDR3 is built from 14 residues. CDR1 WSHSY and CDR2 SAAADI come from the germline V gene. Trimming cost V 8 bases and J 6 bases; bases outside gene matches: 9. DNA of the CDR3: TGCGCCAGCCCACCCCGCGGGAGGGGGGATACGCAGTATTTT. Protein product: CASPPRGRGDTQYF.

CDR3 nucleotide sequence: TGTGCCAGCAGCCAAGGACGAGGTACGCAGTATTTT. It specifies CASSQGRGTQYF. V is TRBV14 and J is TRBJ2-3; no clear D. The V end was cut by 1 base, the J end by 8 bases, with 7 bases between. This CDR3 spans 12 amino acids. Per the germline V gene, CDR1 is SGHDN and CDR2 is FVKESK.